This entry concerns a single T cell receptor beta chain. Its antigen is still unknown. This sample is part of a study of a mutant IDH1 vaccine in newly diagnosed glioma. Study overall: In some groups vaccination began 4-6 weeks post-radiotherapy; others received it with temozolomide. Scheduled at week 35, visit V12 preceded visit V13, held at week 47. Study outcomes and limitations: Changes in the top peripheral T cell clonotypes seemingly had no bearing on pseudoprogression.

The time point is: week 35, safety follow-up. Mutant IDH1 20-mer peptide, at 300 ug, made up each vaccine dose, with topical imiquimod. New WHO grade 3 or 4 IDH1-mutant, ATRX-lost astrocytomas were present in all donors. The data were produced by immunoSEQ multiplex PCR, yet TCRdb's version contains in-frame clones alone and is incomplete. Here the sample spans tens of thousands of clones, approximately 80% being singletons. Germline assignment: CDR1 LGHNT and CDR2 FRNRAP. The CDR3 is 14 residues long. The trim removed 7 bases at V and 6 bases at J, leaving 8 bases unmatched. The sequence was collected from a young woman with glioma. The chain carries TRBV12-5 and TRBJ2-3; TRBD2 agrees at 9 bases. The sequences come from PBMCs, collected from a glioma patient whose treatment included an IDH1 peptide vaccine. CDR3 residues: CASARAGGGDTQYF. CDR3 bases: TGTGCTAGTGCTCGAGCGGGGGGCGGGGATACGCAGTATTTT.